Shown below are 2 T cell receptor beta chains from a single sample sequenced in a study of blood T cell repertoires in COVID-19. The protocol was immunoSEQ multiplex PCR, while the TCRdb copy is restricted to in-frame clones and leaves out a portion. The data contain about 380,000 clones, roughly nine tenths of them seen just once; the ten biggest clones take up under 3%. Sequencing used PBMCs or T cells enriched from blood (not recorded which). The source of these receptors is a woman under 40 who had recovered from COVID-19.

The chain joins TRBV28 to TRBJ2-1; 7 bases map to TRBD1. CDR1 MDHEN and CDR2 SYDVKM come from the germline V gene. There are 15 residues in the CDR3. V shed 6 bases and J 7 bases; nucleotides not matched to a gene: 12. CDR3 coding DNA: TGTGCCAGCAGGTACAGGGGATTTAGGGGGAATGAGCAGTTCTTC. Translating gives CASRYRGFRGNEQFF.

V usage is TRBV11-2 and J usage is TRBJ1-2; D possibly corresponds to TRBD1 (6 bases). The V and J ends lost 5 bases and 3 bases respectively, with 19 bases between them. The CDR3 is made up of 16 amino acids. CDR1 SGHAT and CDR2 FQNNGV come from the germline V gene. The CDR3 loop is CASSRGGRADYYGYTF. The CDR3 DNA follows: TGTGCCAGCAGCAGGGGGGGCCGGGCGGACTACTATGGCTACACCTTC.